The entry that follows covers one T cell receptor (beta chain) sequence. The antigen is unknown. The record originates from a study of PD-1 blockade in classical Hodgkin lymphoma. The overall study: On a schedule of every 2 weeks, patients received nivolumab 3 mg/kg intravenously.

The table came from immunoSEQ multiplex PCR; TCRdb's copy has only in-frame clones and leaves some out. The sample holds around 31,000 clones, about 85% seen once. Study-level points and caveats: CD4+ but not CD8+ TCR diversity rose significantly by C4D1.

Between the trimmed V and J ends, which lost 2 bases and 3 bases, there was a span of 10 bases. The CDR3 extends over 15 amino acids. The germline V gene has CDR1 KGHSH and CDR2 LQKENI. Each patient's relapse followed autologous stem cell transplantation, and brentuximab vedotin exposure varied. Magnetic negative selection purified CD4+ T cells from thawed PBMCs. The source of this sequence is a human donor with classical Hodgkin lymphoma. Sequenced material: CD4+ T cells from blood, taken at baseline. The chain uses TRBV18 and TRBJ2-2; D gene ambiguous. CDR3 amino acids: CASSPGFTDTGELFF. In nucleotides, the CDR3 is TGTGCCAGCTCACCAGGGTTTACGGACACCGGGGAGCTGTTTTTT.